Listed here are 15 T cell receptor beta chains from one sample, sequenced in a study of cytomegalovirus exposure and HLA in healthy donors (dated by TCRdb to between 2016 and 2019). The library came from the immunoSEQ multiplex PCR assay. A mixture of 60 forward primers for TCR Vbeta segments and 13 reverse primers for TCR Jbeta segments was used in the multiplex PCR. TCRdb stores this immuneACCESS table with in-frame sequences only. Part of the clones is absent; in the studies checked, under half of the shortfall reflects unresolved V genes, and no reason is known for the rest. This sample is represented by around 120,000 clones; 81% of them were singletons. About 2% of the sample lies in the top ten. The specimen sequenced was PBMCs. The receptor set was obtained from a man between 18 and 35 years old in good health and CMV-seronegative.

Only one count was recorded for this clone. The genes are TRBV5-5 and TRBJ2-7; D unclear. Germline V lookup: CDR1 SGHKS, CDR2 YYEKEE (reference sequence). The CDR3 extends over 12 amino acids. Trimming stripped 0 bases from V and 4 bases from J, with 5 bases between. The CDR3 nucleotides read TGTGCCAGCAGCTTGGTCCCATACGAGCAGTACTTC. This translates into CASSLVPYEQYF.

The genes are TRBV7-2 and TRBJ2-7; D gene unclear. Germline values: CDR1 SGHTA, CDR2 FQGNSA. The CDR3 covers 14 residues. V lost 0 bases, J lost 0 bases, and 6 bases lay in between. CDR3 protein: CASSLARSSYEQYF. CDR3 DNA sequence: TGTGCCAGCAGCTTAGCGCGAAGCTCCTACGAGCAGTACTTC.

The gene calls are TRBV4-3 and TRBJ2-1; 12 bases match TRBD2. V lost 0 bases to trimming and J lost 6 bases; unmatched junction nucleotides: 6. CDR3 length equals 17 residues. Germline CDR1 and CDR2: LGHNA and YSLEER. The CDR3 loop is CASSQEGASGGANEQFF. The DNA of the CDR3 is TGCGCCAGCAGCCAAGAAGGGGCTAGCGGGGGGGCCAATGAGCAGTTCTTC.

This chain joins TRBV7-8 and TRBJ2-5; 9 bases line up with TRBD1. Germline CDR1 and CDR2: SGHVS and FQNEAQ. This CDR3 spans 13 amino acids. With V trimmed by 5 bases and J by 5 bases, 3 bases remained unmatched. The CDR3 bases are TGTGCCAGCAGCCCCGGGACAGGGGAGACCCAGTACTTC. Translating it yields CASSPGTGETQYF.

This clone was detected a few times. A read error is possible here, since a much larger clone lies one base away. This chain uses TRBV5-1 with TRBJ2-3; the D is unclear. The CDR3 sequence is 14 residues long. Trimming shortened V by 1 base and J by 3 bases, and 9 bases separated the two germline ends. Germline lookup yields CDR1 SGHRS and CDR2 YFSETQ. The DNA of the CDR3 is TGCGCCAGCAGCTTGACTTCTAGGACAGATACGCAGTATTTT. Translated: CASSLTSRTDTQYF.

This chain connects TRBV14 to TRBJ2-2; 8 bases are shared with TRBD2. Germline V gene data show CDR1 as SGHDN and CDR2 as FVKESK. This CDR3 region has 16 residues. Unmatched junction bases numbered 8, after V lost 4 bases and J lost 4 bases. The CDR3 region is CASSPPSGGRTGELFF. The CDR3 bases are TGTGCCAGCAGCCCCCCTTCGGGGGGGCGCACCGGGGAGCTGTTTTTT.

The chain recombines TRBV27 with TRBJ2-1; 8 nucleotides agree with TRBD1. The V and J ends lost 4 bases and 7 bases, in that order; junction bases with no gene match: 9. There are 15 residues in the CDR3. The germline V gene has CDR1 MNHEY and CDR2 SMNVEV (reference sequence). CDR3 nucleotides: TGTGCCAGCAGTTCCAGGGGGCGAGAGGGGAATGAGCAGTTCTTC. Translated: CASSSRGREGNEQFF.

V is TRBV29-1 and J is TRBJ2-6, with D perhaps TRBD1 (6 bases). The CDR3 extends over 15 amino acids. The germline V gene has CDR1 SQVTM and CDR2 ANQGSEA. The V end lost 5 bases, the J end lost 2 bases, and 13 bases lay between the germline ends. CDR3: CSVSGEGPGANVLTF. The CDR3 DNA sequence: TGCAGCGTTTCAGGGGAAGGCCCTGGGGCCAACGTCCTGACTTTC.

The V call is TRBV7-9, the J call TRBJ1-2; 8 nucleotides align to TRBD1. This CDR3 region has 18 residues. Per germline, CDR1 SEHNR and CDR2 FQNEAQ (reference sequence). Unmatched junction bases numbered 19, after V lost 5 bases and J lost 5 bases. Here the CDR3 DNA reads TGTGCCAGCAGCATCCCGGGGCCAGGGGGCCTTCCCGCGTATGGCTACACCTTC. It translates to CASSIPGPGGLPAYGYTF. The variable domain in full, with the rest retrieved from reference TRBV7-9 and TRBJ1-2, is DTGVSQNPRHKITKRGQNVTFRCDPISEHNRLYWYRQTLGQGPEFLTYFQNEAQLEKSRLLSDRFSAERPKGSFSTLEIQRTEQGDSAMYLCASSIPGPGGLPAYGYTFGSGTRLTVV.

Written as DNA, the CDR3 is TGTGCCAGCAGCTTGCCGACAGGGGCCCTAGGTTATGGCTACACCTTC. This codes for CASSLPTGALGYGYTF. The chain has TRBV5-6 and TRBJ1-2, with 8 bases that match TRBD1. Germline values: CDR1 SGHDT, CDR2 YYEEEE. V trimming: 1 base; J trimming: 5 bases; junction bases outside the gene matches: 10. CDR3 length equals 16 residues.

The genes are TRBV19 and TRBJ1-1; 10 bases line up with TRBD1. J was trimmed by 1 base and V by 4 bases; bases with no gene match: 6. Germline loops: CDR1 LNHDA, CDR2 SQIVND (reference sequence). This CDR3 has 16 amino acids. CDR3 sequence: CASSNRDRGSNTEAFF. In DNA, the CDR3 is TGTGCCAGTAGTAACCGGGACAGGGGTTCGAACACTGAAGCTTTCTTT.

This chain connects TRBV11-2 to TRBJ2-3, with D hard to call. CDR3 size: 11 residues. The V gene lost 7 bases and the J gene lost 3 bases, with 5 bases spanning the gap. Germline loops: CDR1 SGHAT, CDR2 FQNNGV. The CDR3 sequence: CASTVTDTQYF. CDR3 in DNA: TGTGCCAGCACCGTAACAGATACGCAGTATTTT.

The chain joins TRBV5-1 to TRBJ2-1, with D unclear. Looked up from germline, CDR1 is SGHRS and CDR2 is YFSETQ. The CDR3 extends over 13 amino acids. V lost 1 base to trimming and J lost 10 bases, with 12 bases between them. CDR3 region: CASSLQPFGEQFF. For the CDR3, the DNA is TGCGCCAGCAGCTTGCAACCCTTCGGGGAGCAGTTCTTC.

The chain links TRBV9 to TRBJ2-3, with TRBD2 identical over 12 bases. The CDR3 spans 15 residues. In germline, CDR1 is SGDLS, CDR2 YYNGEE. V was pared by 3 bases and J by 4 bases, with 3 bases of the junction left unmatched. The CDR3 sequence: CASSASGGGADTQYF. The DNA of the CDR3 is TGTGCCAGCAGCGCTAGCGGGGGGGGAGCAGATACGCAGTATTTT.

The chain is built from TRBV13 and TRBJ2-5; 7 bases map to TRBD2. The CDR3 sequence is 14 residues long. Germline assignment: CDR1 PRHDT and CDR2 FYEKMQ (reference sequence). The J segment lost 11 bases and the V segment lost 3 bases, leaving 12 bases of the junction unmatched. The DNA for the CDR3 is TGTGCCAGCAGCTTGGGAGGGTTCCTGGGGGAGCAGTACTTC. This codes for CASSLGGFLGEQYF.